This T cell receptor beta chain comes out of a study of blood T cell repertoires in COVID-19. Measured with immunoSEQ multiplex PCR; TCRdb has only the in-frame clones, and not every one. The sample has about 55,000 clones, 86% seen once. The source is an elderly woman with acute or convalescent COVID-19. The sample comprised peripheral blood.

CDR3 in DNA: TGTGCCAGTAAGCAGGATAACTGGGGCAATCAGCCCCAGCATTTT. Amino acid sequence: CASKQDNWGNQPQHF. The chain couples TRBV19 to TRBJ1-5; D gene uncertain. V lost 7 bases and J lost 2, with 15 bases in between. The CDR3 spans 15 residues. From germline, CDR1 is LNHDA and CDR2 SQIVND (reference sequence).